A single sample gave rise to the 30 T cell receptor beta chains below, sequenced in a study of blood T cells in healthy people across ages. Through a sample-barcoded 5' primer and a J-beta primer mix, a second PCR was run for roughly 7 to 11 cycles. TCRdb reprocessed the 5' RACE reads via MiXCR and lists one record per CDR3 protein. The sample consists of 890,000 or so distinct CDR3 sequences, about 62% of them appearing once. What was sequenced was blood. The receptors come from a man aged 30 to 45 in good health.

V is TRBV11-1 and J is TRBJ2-1; D not resolved. CDR3 length: 12 residues. V shed 10 bases and J shed 6 bases, with 13 bases lying between them. The V gene's germline CDR1 is SGHAT and CDR2 FQDESV (reference sequence). DNA for the CDR3: TGTGCCATCCAGACTGGCGTCAATGAGCAGTTCTTC. Protein product: CAIQTGVNEQFF.

There are a few counts of this clonotype. This sequence joins TRBV20-1 and TRBJ1-2, with 9 bases aligning to TRBD1. This CDR3 has 14 residues. Trimming removed 5 bases from V and 1 base from J; junction bases left unmatched: 5. The germline V gene has CDR1 DFQATT and CDR2 SNEGSKA (reference sequence). The CDR3 loop reads CSAGGDRVNYGYTF. The DNA for the CDR3 is TGCAGTGCTGGAGGGGACAGGGTTAACTATGGCTACACCTTC.

The chain is built from TRBV28 and TRBJ1-5; D unclear. V lost 9 bases to trimming and J lost 3 bases, with 9 bases between them. The CDR3 extends over 12 amino acids. Germline lookup yields CDR1 MDHEN and CDR2 SYDVKM. The chain's CDR3 is CASTINNQPQHF. The CDR3 DNA reads as TGTGCCAGTACTATTAACAATCAGCCCCAGCATTTT.

The chain joins TRBV4-2 to TRBJ1-2, with 10 bases matching TRBD1. CDR1 and CDR2 (germline): LGHNA, YNFKEQ. Trimming removed 3 bases from V and 7 bases from J; junction bases left unmatched: 11. CDR3 length: 16 amino acids. The chain's CDR3 is CASSHRTGQGMAGYTF. In nucleotides, the CDR3 is TGTGCCAGCAGCCACCGAACGGGACAGGGGATGGCTGGCTACACCTTC.

This clonotype was seen only a few times. A much larger clonotype is one base distant, so this may be a read error. This chain links TRBV5-1 with TRBJ2-5; maybe TRBD2 (7 bases). The CDR3 is 15 amino acids. The germline V gene encodes CDR1 SGHRS and CDR2 YFSETQ. The germline V and J ends were trimmed by 0 bases and 11 bases, with 20 bases remaining between them. The CDR3 is CASSLDGGPYNEQYF. The CDR3 DNA is TGCGCCAGCAGCTTGGACGGGGGGCCATACAATGAGCAGTACTTC.

The chain combines TRBV6-5 with TRBJ2-7; weak D call: TRBD2 (6 bases). CDR3 length equals 14 residues. V lost 6 bases and J lost 6, with 18 bases in between. The germline V gene has CDR1 MNHEY and CDR2 SVGAGI. The DNA for the CDR3 is TGTGCCAGCAGGAACCTGGCGGGATTCGTCGAGCAGTACTTC. Its protein is CASRNLAGFVEQYF.

The chain couples TRBV6-5 to TRBJ2-1, with D unclear. V lost 5 bases and J lost 6, with 17 bases in between. This CDR3 region has 15 residues. From germline, CDR1 is MNHEY and CDR2 SVGAGI. CDR3 DNA sequence: TGTGCCAGCAGTCCCGTGTGGCCCAGAGGCAATGAGCAGTTCTTC. The encoded protein is CASSPVWPRGNEQFF.

This clonotype was picked up a small number of times. V is TRBV3-1 and J is TRBJ2-7, with a tentative D call TRBD2 (7 bases). The germline V gene encodes CDR1 LGHDT and CDR2 YNNKEL (reference sequence). V was trimmed by 4 bases and J by 4 bases, leaving 14 bases between them. The CDR3 extends over 14 amino acids. The DNA of the CDR3 is TGTGCCAGCAGCCCCGCGGGGGCTGGGTACGAGCAGTACTTC. Translated, it gives CASSPAGAGYEQYF.

The chain is built from TRBV10-3 and TRBJ1-2; 7 bases match TRBD1. Germline V gene data show CDR1 as ENHRY and CDR2 as SYGVKD. This CDR3 is 15 amino acids long. V was pared by 2 bases and J by 4 bases, with 7 bases of the junction left unmatched. CDR3 protein: CAISEAGQLIYGYTF. In DNA form, the CDR3 reads TGTGCCATCAGTGAGGCGGGACAGCTTATCTATGGCTACACCTTC.

The rearrangement uses TRBV6-2 or TRBV6-3 and TRBJ2-3, with TRBD2 as a possible D gene (5 bases). The germline CDR1 and CDR2 sequences are MNHEY and SVGEGT. The CDR3 runs 15 residues. The ends were cut back, 2 bases at V and 0 bases at J, with 9 bases in the middle. CDR3 protein: CASSYIGVSTDTQYF. CDR3 nucleotides: TGTGCCAGCAGTTACATCGGGGTAAGCACAGATACGCAGTATTTT.

The rearrangement joins TRBV7-9 to TRBJ2-1, with TRBD2 identical over 8 bases. Germline V gene data show CDR1 as SEHNR and CDR2 as FQNEAQ (reference sequence). The V gene end was trimmed by 1 base and the J gene end by 8 bases; junction bases not matched to a gene: 19. The CDR3 has 19 amino acids. The DNA for the CDR3 is TGTGCCAGCAGCTTAGGAACGGGACGGGGTACGGGGGGGCACCATGAGCAGTTCTTC. Residues: CASSLGTGRGTGGHHEQFF.

This rearrangement joins TRBV5-6 to TRBJ2-5; 8 bases agree with TRBD1. CDR1 SGHDT and CDR2 YYEEEE come from the germline V gene. J was trimmed by 2 bases and V by 1 base; bases with no gene match: 7. The CDR3 has 16 residues. CDR3 sequence (DNA): TGTGCCAGCAGCTTGCCCCGGACAGGGATGCAAGAGACCCAGTACTTC. Amino acid sequence: CASSLPRTGMQETQYF. The full variable domain, completed using reference TRBV5-6 and TRBJ2-5, is DAGVTQSPTHLIKTRGQQVTLRCSPKSGHDTVSWYQQALGQGPQFIFQYYEEEERQRGNFPDRFSGHQFPNYSSELNVNALLLGDSALYLCASSLPRTGMQETQYFGPGTRLLVL.

The V call is TRBV12-3 or TRBV12-4, the J call TRBJ2-1; 12 bases line up with TRBD2. This CDR3 spans 16 amino acids. The V segment lost 0 bases and the J segment 9 bases; nucleotides outside the gene matches: 6. For the CDR3, the DNA is TGTGCCAGCAGTTTAGCAGGACTAGCGGGGAGGAGTGAGCAGTTCTTC. Protein: CASSLAGLAGRSEQFF.

The chain uses TRBV29-1 and TRBJ2-3; 9 bases align to TRBD1. CDR3 length: 15 amino acids. The germline V gene has CDR1 SQVTM and CDR2 ANQGSEA. The J segment lost 5 bases and the V segment lost 2 bases, leaving 8 bases of the junction unmatched. CDR3 loop: CSVEMAGQGIDTQYF. For the CDR3, the DNA is TGCAGCGTTGAAATGGCGGGACAGGGAATAGATACGCAGTATTTT.

The V call is TRBV4-3, the J call TRBJ2-3; D unresolved. V lost 0 bases to trimming and J lost 6 bases, with 19 bases between them. In germline, CDR1 is LGHNA, CDR2 YSLEER. The CDR3 extends over 17 amino acids. CDR3 sequence reads: CASSQEGRQLLGDTQYF. For the CDR3, the DNA is TGCGCCAGCAGCCAAGAAGGCCGGCAACTATTGGGGGATACGCAGTATTTT.

The table lists this clonotype with a few counts. The J gene is TRBJ2-7, the V gene TRBV6-2 or TRBV6-3; TRBD2 agrees at 10 bases. The CDR3 totals 16 residues. V lost 0 bases, J lost 7 bases, and 9 bases stayed unmatched. Germline V gives CDR1 MNHEY, CDR2 SVGEGT. The CDR3 DNA sequence: TGTGCCAGCAGTTACTCTATCATCCTAGCGGGGGATGAGCAGTACTTC. Encoded protein: CASSYSIILAGDEQYF.

J is TRBJ2-3 and V is TRBV5-1; no firm D call. The CDR3 extends over 14 amino acids. V was trimmed by 4 bases and J by 3 bases, leaving 12 bases between them. In germline, CDR1 is SGHRS, CDR2 YFSETQ. The CDR3 loop reads CASSEQQSTDTQYF. Written as DNA, the CDR3 is TGCGCCAGCAGCGAGCAACAGAGTACAGATACGCAGTATTTT. Full variable domain (missing parts from reference TRBV5-1 and TRBJ2-3): KAGVTQTPRYLIKTRGQQVTLSCSPISGHRSVSWYQQTPGQGLQFLFEYFSETQRNKGNFPGRFSGRQFSNSRSEMNVSTLELGDSALYLCASSEQQSTDTQYFGPGTRLTVL.

The chain combines TRBV5-1 with TRBJ1-1; TRBD1 might be the D (5 bases). Germline-derived CDR1 and CDR2 are SGHRS and YFSETQ. The length of the CDR3 is 17 residues. V was shortened by 2 bases and J by 2 bases, with 19 bases between the two germline ends. The DNA of the CDR3 is TGCGCCAGCAGCTTATCTGGCGGGGCGCCGGCCAACACTGAAGCTTTCTTT. Residues: CASSLSGGAPANTEAFF.

The chain combines TRBV5-1 with TRBJ2-7; TRBD1 matches 10 bases. The junction had 6 bases not matched to a gene; V was cut back by 5 bases and J by 4 bases. Germline values: CDR1 SGHRS, CDR2 YFSETQ. CDR3 length: 14 residues. The CDR3 reads CASRLGTGEYEQYF. The CDR3, as DNA: TGCGCCAGCAGACTTGGGACAGGGGAGTACGAGCAGTACTTC. Using reference TRBV5-1 and TRBJ2-7 for the parts outside the CDR3, the full variable domain is KAGVTQTPRYLIKTRGQQVTLSCSPISGHRSVSWYQQTPGQGLQFLFEYFSETQRNKGNFPGRFSGRQFSNSRSEMNVSTLELGDSALYLCASRLGTGEYEQYFGPGTRLTVT.

This clonotype showed up many times. This rearrangement joins TRBV6-2 or TRBV6-3 to TRBJ2-1; tentatively, D is TRBD1 (5 bases). V was pared by 6 bases and J by 4 bases, with 16 bases between. CDR3 length equals 15 residues. Germline V gene lookup returns CDR1 MNHEY and CDR2 SVGEGT. The CDR3 nucleotides are TGTGCCAGCAGCCACCGACAGAAACTATACAATGAGCAGTTCTTC. Its protein product is CASSHRQKLYNEQFF.

V usage is TRBV7-2 and J usage is TRBJ1-1; possibly TRBD1 for D (6 bases). The CDR3 runs to 15 residues. Germline values: CDR1 SGHTA, CDR2 FQGNSA. V was pared by 5 bases and J by 6 bases, with 19 bases between. The CDR3 reads CASSPQAGAFAEAFF. The CDR3 region has the DNA TGTGCCAGCAGCCCGCAGGCGGGGGCTTTTGCTGAAGCTTTCTTT. Together with reference TRBV7-2 and TRBJ1-1, the CDR3 gives the full variable domain: GAGVSQSPSNKVTEKGKDVELRCDPISGHTALYWYRQSLGQGLEFLIYFQGNSAPDKSGLPSDRFSAERTGGSVSTLTIQRTQQEDSAVYLCASSPQAGAFAEAFFGQGTRLTVV.

This clonotype was observed a handful of times. The V and J genes are TRBV7-2 and TRBJ2-3; 8 bases align to TRBD2. This CDR3 has 15 residues. V lost 5 bases to trimming and J lost 6 bases; unmatched junction nucleotides: 10. Germline V gives CDR1 SGHTA, CDR2 FQGNSA. The CDR3 nucleotides are TGTGCCAGCAGCGAGGGACTAGTGCGATCGGATACGCAGTATTTT. Amino acid sequence: CASSEGLVRSDTQYF.

This clonotype was seen a single time. The chain uses TRBV7-3 and TRBJ2-3; D is possibly TRBD1 or TRBD2 (6 bases each). CDR1 SGHTA and CDR2 FQGTGA come from the germline V gene. V lost 2 bases and J lost 4, with 13 bases in between. This CDR3 spans 15 amino acids. The CDR3 DNA reads as TGTGCCAGCAGCTTAGGGGGCGGGGCCCCAGATACGCAGTATTTT. Its translation is CASSLGGGAPDTQYF.

This rearrangement joins TRBV20-1 to TRBJ2-7, with 7 bases matching TRBD1. This CDR3 comprises 12 residues. Germline V gene sequence: CDR1 DFQATT, CDR2 SNEGSKA (reference sequence). J was trimmed by 2 bases and V by 3 bases; bases with no gene match: 1. The CDR3 protein is CSARGQTYEQYF. CDR3 nucleotide sequence: TGCAGTGCTAGGGGACAGACCTACGAGCAGTACTTC.

The gene calls are TRBV9 and TRBJ1-1; a possible D gene is TRBD1 (6 bases). The germline V gene encodes CDR1 SGDLS and CDR2 YYNGEE. Trimming took off 4 bases at V and 5 bases at J, with 21 bases between the two ends. The CDR3 consists of 16 residues. The CDR3 DNA follows: TGTGCCAGCAGCCCCACGAGAGGGGGGGCAGGGACTGAAGCTTTCTTT. It specifies CASSPTRGGAGTEAFF.

This chain links TRBV27 with TRBJ2-1; 7 nucleotides align to TRBD1. V gave up 5 bases and J gave up 0 bases; unmatched junction bases: 4. The germline V gene encodes CDR1 MNHEY and CDR2 SMNVEV (reference sequence). This CDR3 spans 15 amino acids. CDR3 bases: TGTGCCAGCAGTACGACAGGGAGCTCCTACAATGAGCAGTTCTTC. It specifies CASSTTGSSYNEQFF.

On this clonotype: A junction end diverges from the germline sequence, so it may reflect a read error. This chain connects TRBV4-2 to TRBJ2-1; D gene ambiguous. The length of the CDR3 is 12 residues. The germline V gene encodes CDR1 LGHNA and CDR2 YNFKEQ. The CDR3 DNA follows: TGTGCCAGCAGCCAAGGTGCTTATGAGCAGTTATTC. Its protein is CASSQGAYEQLF.

The V gene is TRBV6-5, the J gene TRBJ2-4, with D uncertain. The DNA matches TRBJ2-7 better at its end, which makes the J call doubtful. The CDR3 runs to 13 residues. The germline CDR1 and CDR2 sequences are MNHEY and SVGAGI. The CDR3 nucleotides read TGTGCCAGTAGAAAAGGGCAGTCCTACGAGCAGTACTTC. This encodes CASRKGQSYEQYF.

The chain joins TRBV7-9 to TRBJ1-2, with 10 nucleotides matching TRBD1. This CDR3 spans 17 amino acids. V lost 3 bases to trimming and J lost 3 bases; unmatched junction nucleotides: 10. Germline lookup yields CDR1 SEHNR and CDR2 FQNEAQ (reference sequence). The CDR3 DNA reads TGTGCCAGCAGCTTCAAGCTGTGGACAGGGGGGGACTATGGCTACACCTTC. Its protein product is CASSFKLWTGGDYGYTF.

The V and J genes are TRBV7-2 and TRBJ2-1; no firm D call. Trimming pared 2 bases from V and 9 bases from J, leaving 8 bases between. The CDR3 totals 12 residues. Germline CDR1 is SGHTA and CDR2 is FQGNSA. This CDR3 is CASSLIHPEQFF. The CDR3 bases are TGTGCCAGCAGCTTAATCCACCCTGAGCAGTTCTTC.